The 24 T cell receptor beta chains listed next were all sequenced from one sample in a study of blood T cell repertoires in COVID-19 (dated by TCRdb to 2020 to 2022). The library was prepared using the immunoSEQ multiplex PCR assay. Imported from immuneACCESS, the table was reduced by TCRdb to in-frame sequences with V and J called. These copies leave out some clones; in studies compared against another copy, an unresolved V gene accounts for under half, and the cause of the remainder is not known. This sample holds roughly 240,000 clones; roughly four fifths were observed only once. The biggest ten clones account for about 4.8% of the sample. Input material: peripheral blood. These receptors were collected from a woman aged 70 to 79 with acute or convalescent COVID-19.

The chain couples TRBV19 to TRBJ1-5, with D possibly matching TRBD1 (5 bases). Trimming took 4 bases from V and 6 from J, leaving 13 bases between them. Germline CDR1 is LNHDA and CDR2 is SQIVND (reference sequence). This CDR3 comprises 14 residues. CDR3: CASSTVARGQPQHF. In DNA, the CDR3 is TGTGCCAGTAGTACGGTGGCAAGGGGTCAGCCCCAGCATTTT.

CDR3 amino acids: CATSRVSGAGNQPQHF. The CDR3 nucleotides are TGTGCCACCAGCAGAGTGTCAGGGGCGGGCAATCAGCCCCAGCATTTT. This chain uses TRBV15 with TRBJ1-5, with D possibly being TRBD1 (6 bases). Germline V CDR1 and CDR2: LNHNV, YYDKDF (reference sequence). V was trimmed by 1 base and J by 2 bases, leaving 12 bases between them. This CDR3 is built from 16 residues. The full variable domain, rest sourced from reference TRBV15 and TRBJ1-5, is DAMVIQNPRYQVTQFGKPVTLSCSQTLNHNVMYWYQQKSSQAPKLLFHYYDKDFNNEADTPDNFQSRRPNTSFCFLDIRSPGLGDTAMYLCATSRVSGAGNQPQHFGDGTRLSIL.

The V call is TRBV6-2 or TRBV6-3, the J call TRBJ1-1, with D perhaps TRBD1 (5 bases). Germline V gene lookup returns CDR1 MNHEY and CDR2 SVGEGT. Trimming took 5 bases from V and 6 from J, leaving 10 bases between them. This CDR3 is 12 amino acids long. CDR3 region: CASSQGSSEAFF. As DNA, the CDR3 is TGTGCCAGCAGTCAGGGAAGTTCTGAAGCTTTCTTT.

The rearrangement uses TRBV10-1 and TRBJ1-3, with a possible D match to TRBD1 (5 bases). The germline gives CDR1 WNHNN, CDR2 SYGVQD (reference sequence). This CDR3 is built from 15 residues. Trimming removed 4 bases at V and 0 bases at J, with 10 bases between. CDR3 protein: CASSVDGHSGNTIYF. The DNA for the CDR3 is TGCGCCAGCAGTGTGGACGGACACTCTGGAAACACCATATATTTT.

The V gene is TRBV11-3, the J gene TRBJ2-7; 8 bases are a match to TRBD1. Germline CDR1 and CDR2: SGHNT and YENEEA. This CDR3 comprises 14 residues. J was trimmed by 5 bases and V by 1 base; bases with no gene match: 4. CDR3 sequence: CASSLGRGLDEQYF. The DNA for the CDR3 is TGTGCCAGCAGCTTAGGCAGGGGGCTTGACGAGCAGTACTTC.

The CDR3 sequence: CASSLEAVGNTIYF. The CDR3 DNA sequence: TGCGCCAGCAGCTTGGAGGCGGTCGGAAACACCATATATTTT. V is TRBV5-1 and J is TRBJ1-3; no clear D gene. The CDR3 contains 14 residues. Germline CDR1 reads SGHRS; CDR2 reads YFSETQ. Trimming took 0 bases from V and 4 from J, leaving 8 bases between them.

The chain links TRBV2 to TRBJ1-2, with D possibly being TRBD1 (6 bases). The ends were cut back, 6 bases at V and 4 bases at J, with 12 bases in the middle. Germline V gene lookup returns CDR1 SNHLY and CDR2 FYNNEI. CDR3 length: 13 amino acids. The CDR3 DNA reads as TGTGCCAGCAGGGCAGGGACATTCTATGGCTACACCTTC. Amino acids: CASRAGTFYGYTF.

For the CDR3, the DNA is TGTGCCAGCAGCCCAGGGGGTATTATGAACACTGAAGCTTTCTTT. Protein: CASSPGGIMNTEAFF. The rearrangement uses TRBV3-1 (or the pseudogene TRBV3-2) and TRBJ1-1; TRBD1 matches at 7 bases. Germline CDR1 and CDR2: LGHDT and YNNKEL (reference sequence). The CDR3 extends over 15 amino acids. V lost 4 bases to trimming and J lost 0 bases; unmatched junction nucleotides: 5.

J is TRBJ1-2 and V is TRBV19, with D possibly matching TRBD1 (5 bases). The CDR3 sequence is 14 residues long. The germline CDR1 and CDR2 sequences are LNHDA and SQIVND (reference sequence). V was pared by 7 bases and J by 8 bases, with 20 bases between. CDR3 in amino acids: CASKKGPQWGGYTF. The CDR3 DNA reads as TGTGCCAGTAAGAAGGGGCCACAGTGGGGCGGCTACACCTTC.

V is TRBV5-8 and J is TRBJ2-3; 7 positions match TRBD1. CDR1 SGHTS and CDR2 YDEGEE come from the germline V gene. There are 17 residues in the CDR3. V lost 0 bases and J lost 0; bases outside the gene matches: 7. In DNA form, the CDR3 reads TGTGCCAGCAGCTTGGGCAGGGGGATTACTAGCACAGATACGCAGTATTTT. Protein: CASSLGRGITSTDTQYF.

In DNA form, the CDR3 reads TGTGCCAGCAACCAAGCGCCTGGAAACACCATATATTTT. Amino acids: CASNQAPGNTIYF. V is TRBV12-3 or TRBV12-4 and J is TRBJ1-3; D is ambiguous. The CDR3 length is 13 residues. The ends were cut back, 7 bases at V and 2 bases at J, with 9 bases in the middle.

The CDR3 loop is CATSDLIPGTGRARAFF. CDR3 coding DNA: TGTGCCACCAGTGATTTGATCCCCGGGACAGGGAGAGCCCGAGCTTTCTTT. The chain is built from TRBV24-1 and TRBJ1-1, with 9 positions matching TRBD1. The CDR3 has 17 residues. J was trimmed by 10 bases and V by 0 bases; bases with no gene match: 14. Germline CDR1 is KGHDR and CDR2 is SFDVKD.

With respect to this clone: The sample has other DNA sequences that encode this CDR3 too. This sequence joins TRBV4-3 and TRBJ1-1, with TRBD1 matching over 7 bases. V lost 4 bases to trimming and J lost 5 bases; unmatched junction nucleotides: 7. This CDR3 is built from 14 residues. Germline V gene lookup returns CDR1 LGHNA and CDR2 YSLEER. DNA for the CDR3: TGCGCCAGCAGCCTCGACAGGGCTTCGACTGAAGCTTTCTTT. Protein product: CASSLDRASTEAFF.

The V and J genes are TRBV5-5 and TRBJ2-2; tentative D call: TRBD1 (5 bases). Per germline, CDR1 SGHKS and CDR2 YYEKEE (reference sequence). The CDR3 spans 14 residues. Trimming took 2 bases from V and 3 from J, leaving 8 bases between them. The CDR3 reads CASSFSGYTGELFF. In nucleotides, the CDR3 is TGTGCCAGCAGCTTCTCAGGGTACACCGGGGAGCTGTTTTTT.

This clone was observed a single time. The chain is built from TRBV10-3 and TRBJ1-1; 7 nucleotides agree with TRBD1. The J segment lost 1 base and the V segment lost 6 bases, leaving 5 bases of the junction unmatched. This CDR3 spans 14 amino acids. Germline V lookup: CDR1 ENHRY, CDR2 SYGVKD. CDR3 amino acids: CAISPGTANTEAFF. The CDR3, as DNA: TGTGCCATCAGCCCAGGGACAGCGAACACTGAAGCTTTCTTT.

J is TRBJ2-1 and V is TRBV6-2 or TRBV6-3; 15 nucleotides agree with TRBD2. Trimming at V came to 5 bases and at J to 2 bases, leaving 10 bases not matched to a gene. The CDR3 spans 19 residues. The germline V gene encodes CDR1 MNHEY and CDR2 SVGEGT. The CDR3 region is CASSPTGTSGGSPYNEQFF. The CDR3 nucleotides read TGTGCCAGCAGTCCGACCGGGACTAGCGGGGGGTCCCCCTACAATGAGCAGTTCTTC.

This sequence joins TRBV6-5 and TRBJ2-7; TRBD1 is a possible D gene (6 bases). V was pared by 5 bases and J by 3 bases, with 17 bases between. The CDR3 has 15 amino acids. CDR1 is MNHEY, CDR2 SVGAGI, per germline. CDR3 nucleotide sequence: TGTGCCAGCAGTCTACAAGGGACAAAAAGCTACGAGCAGTACTTC. It codes for CASSLQGTKSYEQYF.

The chain employs TRBV7-9 and TRBJ1-2; no firm D call. From germline, CDR1 is SEHNR and CDR2 FQNEAQ (reference sequence). V was clipped by 1 base and J by 6 bases, with 12 bases between them. CDR3 length: 14 residues. As DNA, the CDR3 is TGTGCCAGCAGCTTAGTCAGCGGTCTTGATGGCTACACCTTC. Translating gives CASSLVSGLDGYTF.

V and J are TRBV7-2 and TRBJ2-3; 11 positions agree with TRBD2. The CDR3 loop spans 14 amino acids. CDR1 and CDR2 (germline): SGHTA, FQGNSA. V trimming: 9 bases; J trimming: 3 bases; junction bases outside the gene matches: 5. DNA for the CDR3: TGTGCCAGAATAACTAGCGGGGGAACAGATACGCAGTATTTT. This sequence encodes CARITSGGTDTQYF.

The chain recombines TRBV6-5 with TRBJ2-5, with D possibly being TRBD1 (5 bases). In germline, CDR1 is MNHEY, CDR2 SVGAGI. V was cut by 4 bases and J by 4 bases, with 16 bases left in between. The CDR3 length is 15 residues. The chain's CDR3 is CASSFDSPSRETQYF. The CDR3 DNA sequence: TGTGCCAGCAGTTTTGACAGTCCCAGTAGAGAGACCCAGTACTTC.

The chain joins TRBV7-2 to TRBJ2-1; D gene unclear. The CDR3 totals 16 residues. Germline loops: CDR1 SGHTA, CDR2 FQGNSA. Trimming left V 5 bases short and J 0 bases short, with 14 bases between. The chain's CDR3 is CASSIDPGLSYNEQFF. The CDR3 DNA reads TGTGCCAGCAGCATCGACCCGGGTCTCTCCTACAATGAGCAGTTCTTC. The full variable domain, in which reference TRBV7-2 and TRBJ2-1 provide the parts outside the CDR3, is GAGVSQSPSNKVTEKGKDVELRCDPISGHTALYWYRQSLGQGLEFLIYFQGNSAPDKSGLPSDRFSAERTGGSVSTLTIQRTQQEDSAVYLCASSIDPGLSYNEQFFGPGTRLTVL.

In this sample, this clone turned up a few times. The junction and the germline gene differ at one end; a read error may be behind it. J is TRBJ1-1 and V is TRBV2, with 7 bases aligning to TRBD1. CDR3 length: 14 amino acids. Germline V lookup: CDR1 SNHLY, CDR2 FYNNEI. The CDR3 DNA is TGTGCCAGCAGAGAAGGACAGGCAATCGCTGAAGCTTTCTTT. As protein: CASREGQAIAEAFF.

The V and J genes are TRBV7-2 and TRBJ1-4; the D is unclear. The ends were cut back, 3 bases at V and 3 bases at J, with 14 bases in the middle. There are 16 residues in the CDR3. Germline CDR1 and CDR2: SGHTA and FQGNSA. The DNA for the CDR3 is TGTGCCAGCAGCTTTAGCTCATCCGGGTCTAATGAAAAACTGTTTTTT. It translates to CASSFSSSGSNEKLFF. Complete variable domain (other parts from reference TRBV7-2 and TRBJ1-4): GAGVSQSPSNKVTEKGKDVELRCDPISGHTALYWYRQSLGQGLEFLIYFQGNSAPDKSGLPSDRFSAERTGGSVSTLTIQRTQQEDSAVYLCASSFSSSGSNEKLFFGSGTQLSVL.

The CDR3 sequence: CASSQGLGTGVWTDTQYF. The CDR3 region has the DNA TGTGCCAGCAGCCAAGGTTTAGGGACAGGGGTTTGGACAGATACGCAGTATTTT. This chain uses TRBV4-2 with TRBJ2-3, with 10 bases aligning to TRBD1. CDR1 and CDR2 (germline): LGHNA, YNFKEQ. The CDR3 has 18 residues. Trimming cost V 1 base and J 3 bases; bases outside gene matches: 10.